Below, 24 T cell receptor beta chains from the same sample are listed, as sequenced in a study of cytomegalovirus exposure and HLA in healthy donors. Both 60 Vbeta primers and 13 Jbeta primers went into the PCR. The protocol was immunoSEQ multiplex PCR, while the TCRdb copy is restricted to in-frame clones and leaves out a portion. The table has about 130,000 clones, about 73% seen once; the top ten hold roughly 2.7%. Sequenced input: PBMCs. These receptors came from a human donor in good health.

The chain couples TRBV4-2 to TRBJ1-5; D uncertain. V lost 0 bases, J lost 0 bases, and 12 bases lay in between. Germline V gene sequence: CDR1 LGHNA, CDR2 YNFKEQ. The CDR3 spans 17 residues. The CDR3 nucleotides are TGTGCCAGCAGCCAAGATTTGGGCATAAATAGCAATCAGCCCCAGCATTTT. The encoded protein is CASSQDLGINSNQPQHF.

This sequence joins TRBV6-1 and TRBJ2-1; 7 nucleotides agree with TRBD1. The CDR3 sequence is 13 residues long. CDR1 and CDR2 (germline): MNHNS, SASEGT. Trimming cost V 4 bases and J 4 bases; bases outside gene matches: 1. The CDR3 region is CASSGTGYNEQFF. For the CDR3, the DNA is TGTGCCAGCAGTGGGACAGGTTACAATGAGCAGTTCTTC.

This clone has more than one count but fewer than ten. The chain joins TRBV7-2 to TRBJ2-5; 8 bases map to TRBD2. The assigned J gene may be wrong: the sequence end matches TRBJ2-7 better. The CDR3 has 15 residues. Germline V gene sequence: CDR1 SGHTA, CDR2 FQGNSA. CDR3: CASSLAGTSSYEQYF. CDR3 DNA: TGTGCCAGCAGCTTAGCCGGGACTAGCTCCTACGAGCAGTACTTC.

The chain joins TRBV30 to TRBJ2-7, with TRBD1 identical over 8 bases. CDR1 GTSNPN and CDR2 SVGIG come from the germline V gene (reference sequence). The CDR3 consists of 12 residues. V gave up 0 bases and J gave up 6 bases; unmatched junction bases: 1. In DNA, the CDR3 is TGTGCCTGGAGTGTACAGGGGGTCGAGCAGTACTTC. Amino acid sequence: CAWSVQGVEQYF.

The V and J genes are TRBV2 and TRBJ1-5; D possibly corresponds to TRBD1 (6 bases). In germline, CDR1 is SNHLY, CDR2 FYNNEI. This CDR3 contains 13 residues. Trimming removed 8 bases from V and 3 bases from J, with 11 bases in between. The CDR3 nucleotides are TGTGCCAGCCACCGGGACAACAATCAGCCCCAGCATTTT. Translated, it gives CASHRDNNQPQHF.

This chain links TRBV7-2 with TRBJ1-2; TRBD1 might be the D (5 bases). CDR3 length: 14 residues. V was cut by 6 bases and J by 7 bases, with 18 bases left in between. From germline, CDR1 is SGHTA and CDR2 FQGNSA. Here the CDR3 DNA reads TGTGCCAGCAGACGGGTCCAGGGTTCGAGTGGCTACACCTTC. Translation gives CASRRVQGSSGYTF.

The chain combines TRBV7-2 with TRBJ1-2; 7 positions agree with TRBD1. This CDR3 is 14 amino acids long. Germline V gives CDR1 SGHTA, CDR2 FQGNSA. The V and J ends lost 5 bases and 8 bases, in that order; junction bases with no gene match: 11. The CDR3: CASSPDRAALGYTF. CDR3 sequence (DNA): TGTGCCAGCAGCCCCGACAGGGCCGCCCTCGGCTACACCTTC.

The table lists this clone with a few counts. This sequence joins TRBV10-3 and TRBJ2-7; 8 nucleotides match TRBD2. This CDR3 contains 14 residues. Germline-derived CDR1 and CDR2 are ENHRY and SYGVKD. After removal of 7 bases from V and 6 bases from J, the junction contained 11 bases not matched to a gene. For the CDR3, the DNA is TGTGCCATCACTGCCGGGACTAGATGGTCCGAGCAGTACTTC. This gives the protein CAITAGTRWSEQYF.

The V gene is TRBV7-8, the J gene TRBJ2-1, with D tentatively TRBD2 (6 bases). V shed 2 bases and J shed 7 bases, with 12 bases lying between them. The CDR3 loop spans 14 amino acids. Germline V CDR1 and CDR2: SGHVS, FQNEAQ. CDR3 bases: TGTGCCAGCAGCTTAAGGTTAGCGGTAAATGAGCAGTTCTTC. Residues: CASSLRLAVNEQFF.

The gene calls are TRBV6-5 and TRBJ1-1, with unresolved D. Germline-derived CDR1 and CDR2 are MNHEY and SVGAGI. This CDR3 region has 14 residues. The V end lost 6 bases, the J end lost 0 bases, and 11 bases lay between the germline ends. CDR3 loop: CASSWRAMNTEAFF. DNA for the CDR3: TGTGCCAGCAGCTGGAGGGCCATGAACACTGAAGCTTTCTTT.

In regard to this clone: Other nucleotide sequences from this sample produce the same CDR3. The chain combines TRBV28 with TRBJ2-7; 9 bases map to TRBD1. CDR3 length: 15 residues. Per the germline V gene, CDR1 is MDHEN and CDR2 is SYDVKM. The V and J ends lost 2 bases and 4 bases, in that order; junction bases with no gene match: 6. CDR3 amino acids: CASSLPGQGGYEQYF. The DNA of the CDR3 is TGTGCCAGCAGTTTACCGGGACAGGGTGGATACGAGCAGTACTTC.

The chain uses TRBV27 and TRBJ2-3, with a tentative D call TRBD2 (6 bases). The CDR3 is 16 residues long. Trimming took 5 bases from V and 3 from J, leaving 18 bases between them. The germline gives CDR1 MNHEY, CDR2 SMNVEV (reference sequence). CDR3 loop: CASSPPRRAGTDTQYF. The DNA of the CDR3 is TGTGCCAGCAGTCCCCCCCGGAGGGCTGGGACAGATACGCAGTATTTT.

The chain carries TRBV6-5 and TRBJ2-1; TRBD2 matches 10 bases. The CDR3 consists of 16 residues. Germline CDR1 MNHEY, CDR2 SVGAGI. J was trimmed by 7 bases and V by 4 bases; bases with no gene match: 10. The CDR3 region has the DNA TGTGCCAGCAGTTTGGAGGTAGCGGGGGGCGATAATGAGCAGTTCTTC. It encodes CASSLEVAGGDNEQFF.

The gene calls are TRBV5-6 and TRBJ2-7, with 10 bases aligning to TRBD2. Germline V gene lookup returns CDR1 SGHDT and CDR2 YYEEEE. V trimming: 3 bases; J trimming: 6 bases; junction bases outside the gene matches: 6. The CDR3 has 14 amino acids. CDR3 nucleotide sequence: TGTGCCAGCAGCTGGGATAGCGGGAGGACCGAGCAGTACTTC. It specifies CASSWDSGRTEQYF.

This clone was seen only a few times. This chain connects TRBV7-9 to TRBJ1-6, with 9 positions matching TRBD1. Germline values: CDR1 SEHNR, CDR2 FQNEAQ (reference sequence). Losses at the gene ends were 5 bases for V and 7 bases for J; bases not matched to a gene: 6. This CDR3 region has 15 residues. CDR3 in amino acids: CASSPETGGNSPLHF. CDR3 in DNA: TGTGCCAGCAGCCCCGAGACAGGGGGGAATTCACCCCTCCACTTT.

The chain is built from TRBV28 and TRBJ1-1, with D unclear. The V end lost 3 bases, the J end lost 5 bases, and 10 bases lay between the germline ends. Germline lookup yields CDR1 MDHEN and CDR2 SYDVKM. This CDR3 contains 13 residues. CDR3 coding DNA: TGTGCCAGCAGTTTCCCCCCGGTGACTGAAGCTTTCTTT. Its protein product is CASSFPPVTEAFF.

V gene TRBV29-1 combines with J gene TRBJ2-1; 9 nucleotides align to TRBD2. CDR1 and CDR2 (germline): SQVTM, ANQGSEA. The CDR3 is 14 residues long. The CDR3 region is CTGEALAGKGEQFF. CDR3 DNA: TGCACCGGAGAGGCGCTAGCGGGAAAAGGTGAGCAGTTCTTC.

This clone has just one count. The chain couples TRBV7-3 to TRBJ2-5, with 7 nucleotides matching TRBD1. With V trimmed by 5 bases and J by 5 bases, 8 bases remained unmatched. The CDR3 length is 14 residues. Germline-derived CDR1 and CDR2 are SGHTA and FQGTGA. CDR3 sequence (DNA): TGTGCCAGCAGCCCGACAGGGCGCGGCGAGACCCAGTACTTC. Protein product: CASSPTGRGETQYF.

This chain uses TRBV6-1 with TRBJ1-2; unclear D gene. The CDR3 consists of 13 residues. Germline CDR1 reads MNHNS; CDR2 reads SASEGT. V dropped 7 bases and J dropped 3 bases, with 12 bases sitting between them. The CDR3 loop reads CASTPPQYYGYTF. CDR3 nucleotides: TGTGCCAGCACCCCCCCCCAGTACTATGGCTACACCTTC.

The chain combines TRBV29-1 with TRBJ2-2, with 7 nucleotides matching TRBD1. This CDR3 contains 15 residues. V lost 4 bases to trimming and J lost 7 bases; unmatched junction nucleotides: 12. From germline, CDR1 is SQVTM and CDR2 ANQGSEA. CDR3 region: CSVAPSTGLGGELFF. CDR3 DNA: TGCAGCGTTGCCCCCTCGACAGGGTTGGGCGGGGAGCTGTTTTTT.

The genes are TRBV21-1 and TRBJ1-5; the table's TRBD1 call for D was not verified on the DNA. TRBV21-1 is described as a pseudogene. This CDR3 region has 15 residues. CDR3 in amino acids: CASSKEGQGYQPQHF. As DNA, the CDR3 is TGTGCCAGCAGCAAAGAAGGACAGGGATATCAGCCCCAGCATTTT.

J is TRBJ2-4 and V is TRBV30; 10 bases agree with TRBD2. The CDR3 spans 20 residues. CDR1 and CDR2 (germline): GTSNPN, SVGIG (reference sequence). V lost 1 base and J lost 2; bases outside the gene matches: 17. CDR3 DNA: TGTGCCTGGAGTGGGGGGGCCAGCGGGGGGGCCCCTGCCCCCAAAAACATTCAGTACTTC. This encodes CAWSGGASGGAPAPKNIQYF.

The genes are TRBV5-6 and TRBJ2-6; D is undetermined. The V end was cut by 3 bases, the J end by 1 base, with 8 bases between. The germline V gene encodes CDR1 SGHDT and CDR2 YYEEEE. This CDR3 spans 15 amino acids. The CDR3 sequence: CASSSPRSGANVLTF. CDR3 coding DNA: TGTGCCAGCAGCTCACCGCGGTCTGGGGCCAACGTCCTGACTTTC.

The chain has TRBV5-1 and TRBJ2-1; 8 bases are shared with TRBD1. The length of the CDR3 is 16 residues. The germline gives CDR1 SGHRS, CDR2 YFSETQ. V lost 4 bases and J lost 1; bases outside the gene matches: 7. CDR3 amino acids: CASSRTTGDSYNEQFF. As DNA, the CDR3 is TGCGCCAGCAGCCGGACGACAGGGGATTCCTACAATGAGCAGTTCTTC.